A selection of T cell receptor beta chains follows, all from one sample in a study of cytomegalovirus exposure and HLA in healthy donors. Sequenced by immunoSEQ multiplex PCR; TCRdb stores in-frame clones only, minus some. The sample shows about 330,000 clones, around 90% of them seen only once. The sequenced material came from PBMCs. These receptor sequences come from a young woman in good health and CMV-seropositive. Both conserved end residues are trimmed from each CDR3.

V: TRBV25-1
CDR3: ASSESLLGNTIY

V: TRBV27
CDR3: ASSLMATHNEQF

V: TRBV6-5
CDR3: ASSSTGTYGYT

V: TRBV9
CDR3: ASSSETGGNYGYT

V: TRBV7-6
CDR3: ASSPRDFDEQF

V: TRBV25-1
CDR3: ASSESRGVSYNEQF

V: TRBV19
CDR3: ASSIDPGTAGAF

V: TRBV7-2
CDR3: ASSLALAGAHEQY

V: TRBV7-9
CDR3: ASTPGVLLNTEAF

V: TRBV18
CDR3: ASSPQTGQKETQY

V: TRBV5-5
CDR3: ASSLTRGVNEKLF

V: TRBV23-1
CDR3: ASRRQVNQPQH

V: TRBV28
CDR3: ASSLGLAGASYEQY

V: TRBV19
CDR3: ASSKNRAYYNEQF

V: TRBV6-5
CDR3: ASSFGPDTNYGYT

V: TRBV2
CDR3: ASRGQGAHEQY

V: TRBV15
CDR3: ATSRGEASGSNEQF

V: TRBV6-4
CDR3: ASSGQGGTDTQY

V: TRBV28
CDR3: ASSFRGAGGYT

V: TRBV6-1
CDR3: ASRDGTGWTGELF

V: TRBV11-3
CDR3: ASRLDRGRTGELF

V: TRBV11-2
CDR3: ASIATRDKGNRAF

V: TRBV9
CDR3: ASSVELRGAYNEQF

V: TRBV6-1
CDR3: ASNLEDTQY

V: TRBV5-6
CDR3: ASSSELRANYGYT

V: TRBV18
CDR3: ASSQMKGARNTEAF

V: TRBV11-2
CDR3: ASSQFSGRTDTQY

V: TRBV28
CDR3: ASSWDSGYEQY

V: TRBV6-1
CDR3: ASSEHSSYEQY

V: TRBV29-1
CDR3: SVTPGQGAGEQY

V: TRBV6-1
CDR3: ASKVAGSNYGYT

V: TRBV5-1
CDR3: ASSLGDYGYT

V: TRBV4-1
CDR3: ASSQGLGGSNYEQY

V: TRBV6-1
CDR3: ASSPSSYEQY

V: TRBV7-8
CDR3: ASSQVGTLNTEAF

V: TRBV28
CDR3: ASSLPIRPYEQY

V: TRBV5-4
CDR3: ASSHGLAVYNEQF

V: TRBV28
CDR3: ASSYMTSGFYNEQF

V: TRBV6-1
CDR3: ASSEQIAVSTDTQY

V: TRBV7-7
CDR3: ASSSGTSGSYNEQF

V: TRBV4-1
CDR3: ASSQDRAVDGYT

V: TRBV4-1
CDR3: ASSPYGISTGQYQETQY

V: TRBV7-2
CDR3: ASSLDNPNQPQH

V: TRBV27
CDR3: ASSLFTIHTGELF

V: TRBV30
CDR3: AWSVGGYEQY

V: TRBV29-1
CDR3: SVEAGIYNEQF

V: TRBV5-6
CDR3: ASSSTGGRNEQY

V: TRBV7-6
CDR3: ASSYRQGSSYEQY

V: TRBV27
CDR3: ASSPAGGTGELF

V: TRBV15
CDR3: ATTGWGARGYT

V: TRBV9
CDR3: ASSPPPNTGELF

V: TRBV28
CDR3: ASSLHRALTYEQY

V: TRBV7-3
CDR3: ASSSTGDSPLH

V: TRBV27
CDR3: ASSYSSSYNSPLH

V: TRBV7-4
CDR3: ASSLLQGRVSYEQY